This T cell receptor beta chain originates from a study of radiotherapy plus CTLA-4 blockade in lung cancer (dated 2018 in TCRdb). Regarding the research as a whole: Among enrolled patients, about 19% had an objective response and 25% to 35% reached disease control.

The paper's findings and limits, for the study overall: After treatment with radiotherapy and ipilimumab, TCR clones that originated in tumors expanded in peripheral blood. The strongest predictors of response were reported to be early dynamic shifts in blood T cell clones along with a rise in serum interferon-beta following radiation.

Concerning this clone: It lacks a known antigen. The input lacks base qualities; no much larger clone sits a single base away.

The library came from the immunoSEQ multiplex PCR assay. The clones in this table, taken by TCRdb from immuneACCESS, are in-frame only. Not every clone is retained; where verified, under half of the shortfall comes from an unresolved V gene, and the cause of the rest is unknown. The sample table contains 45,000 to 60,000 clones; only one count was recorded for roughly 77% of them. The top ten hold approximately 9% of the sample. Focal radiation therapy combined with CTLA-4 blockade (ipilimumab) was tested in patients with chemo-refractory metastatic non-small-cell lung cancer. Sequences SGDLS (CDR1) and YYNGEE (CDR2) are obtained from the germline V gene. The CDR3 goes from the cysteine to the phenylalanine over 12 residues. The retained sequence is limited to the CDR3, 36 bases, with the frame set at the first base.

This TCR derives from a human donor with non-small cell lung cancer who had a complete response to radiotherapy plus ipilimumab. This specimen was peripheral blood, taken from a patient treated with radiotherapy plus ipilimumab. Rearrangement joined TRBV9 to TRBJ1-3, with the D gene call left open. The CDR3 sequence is CAAREIGNTIYF. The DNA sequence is TGTGCAGCTAGGGAGATCGGAAACACCATATATTTT. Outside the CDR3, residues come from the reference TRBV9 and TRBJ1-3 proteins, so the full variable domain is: DSGVTQTPKHLITATGQRVTLRCSPRSGDLSVYWYQQSLDQGLQFLIQYYNGEERAKGNILERFSAQQFPDLHSELNLSSLELGDSALYFCAAREIGNTIYFGEGSWLTVV.